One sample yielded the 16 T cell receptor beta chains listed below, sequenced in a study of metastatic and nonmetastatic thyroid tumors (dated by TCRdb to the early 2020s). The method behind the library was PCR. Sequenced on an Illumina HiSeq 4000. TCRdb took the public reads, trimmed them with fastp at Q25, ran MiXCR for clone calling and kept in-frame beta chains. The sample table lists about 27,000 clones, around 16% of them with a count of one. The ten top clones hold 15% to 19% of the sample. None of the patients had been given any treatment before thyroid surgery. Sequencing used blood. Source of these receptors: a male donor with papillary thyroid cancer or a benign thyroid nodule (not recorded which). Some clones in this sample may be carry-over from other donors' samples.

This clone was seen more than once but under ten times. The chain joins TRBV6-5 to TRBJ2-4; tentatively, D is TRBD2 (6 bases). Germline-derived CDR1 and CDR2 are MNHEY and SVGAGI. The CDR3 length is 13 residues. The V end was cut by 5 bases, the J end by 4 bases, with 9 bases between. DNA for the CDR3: TGTGCCAGCAGTCGGGGGACTAAAAACATTCAGTACTTC. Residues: CASSRGTKNIQYF.

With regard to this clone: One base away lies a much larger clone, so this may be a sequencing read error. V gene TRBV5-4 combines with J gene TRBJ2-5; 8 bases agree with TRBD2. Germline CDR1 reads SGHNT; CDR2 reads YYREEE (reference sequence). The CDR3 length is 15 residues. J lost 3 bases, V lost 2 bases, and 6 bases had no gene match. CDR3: CASSFDSGTEETQYF. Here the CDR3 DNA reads TGTGCCAGCAGCTTCGATAGCGGGACCGAAGAGACCCAGTACTTC.

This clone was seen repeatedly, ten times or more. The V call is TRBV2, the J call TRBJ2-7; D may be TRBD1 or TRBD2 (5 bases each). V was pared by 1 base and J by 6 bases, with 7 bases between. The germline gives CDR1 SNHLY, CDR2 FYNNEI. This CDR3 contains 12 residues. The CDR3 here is CASSEGGIEQYF. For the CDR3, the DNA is TGTGCCAGCAGTGAAGGGGGGATCGAGCAGTACTTC.

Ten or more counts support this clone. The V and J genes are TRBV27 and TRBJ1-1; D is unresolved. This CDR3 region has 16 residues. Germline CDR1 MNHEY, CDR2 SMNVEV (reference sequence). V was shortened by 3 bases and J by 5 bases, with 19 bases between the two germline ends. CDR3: CASSFSARGWWTEAFF. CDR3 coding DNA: TGTGCCAGCAGTTTTTCGGCTCGGGGTTGGTGGACTGAAGCTTTCTTT.

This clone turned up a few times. The CDR3 region is CASSFRGLVIDTQYF. In DNA form, the CDR3 reads TGTGCCAGCAGTTTCAGGGGGCTTGTCATAGATACGCAGTATTTT. This sequence joins TRBV6-5 and TRBJ2-3; TRBD1 aligns across 8 bases. The germline CDR1 and CDR2 sequences are MNHEY and SVGAGI. The CDR3 length is 15 residues. The J segment lost 5 bases and the V segment lost 4 bases, leaving 8 bases of the junction unmatched.

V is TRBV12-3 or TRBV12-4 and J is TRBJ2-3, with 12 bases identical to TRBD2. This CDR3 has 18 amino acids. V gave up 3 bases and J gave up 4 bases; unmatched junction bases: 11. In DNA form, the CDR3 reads TGTGCCAGCAGTTTTCTTGTCTACACTAGCGGGAGGTCAGATACGCAGTATTTT. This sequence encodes CASSFLVYTSGRSDTQYF.

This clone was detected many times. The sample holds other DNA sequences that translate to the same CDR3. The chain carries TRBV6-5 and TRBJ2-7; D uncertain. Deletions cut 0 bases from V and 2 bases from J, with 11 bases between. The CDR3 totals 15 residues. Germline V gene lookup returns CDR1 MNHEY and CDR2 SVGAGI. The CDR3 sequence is CASSYSSSVAYEQYF. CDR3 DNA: TGTGCCAGCAGTTACTCGAGCAGCGTCGCCTACGAGCAGTACTTC.

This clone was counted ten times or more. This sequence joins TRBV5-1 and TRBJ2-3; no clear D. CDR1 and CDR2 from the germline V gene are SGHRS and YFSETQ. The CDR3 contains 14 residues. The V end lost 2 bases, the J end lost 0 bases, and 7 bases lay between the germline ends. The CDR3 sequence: CASSFGDSTDTQYF. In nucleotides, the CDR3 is TGCGCCAGCAGCTTTGGAGATAGCACAGATACGCAGTATTTT.

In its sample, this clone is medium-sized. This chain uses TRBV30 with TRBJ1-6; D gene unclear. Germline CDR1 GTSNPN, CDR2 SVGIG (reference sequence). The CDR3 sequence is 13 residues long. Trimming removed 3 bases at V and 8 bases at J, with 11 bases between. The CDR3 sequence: CAWRDLGDSPLHF. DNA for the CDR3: TGTGCCTGGAGGGACCTGGGTGATTCACCCCTCCACTTT.

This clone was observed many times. This CDR3 is CASSLWGVRETQYF. The CDR3 bases are TGTGCCAGCAGCTTGTGGGGAGTAAGGGAGACCCAGTACTTC. The chain couples TRBV5-6 to TRBJ2-5; maybe TRBD2 (5 bases). The CDR3 sequence is 14 residues long. From germline, CDR1 is SGHDT and CDR2 YYEEEE. Trimming took off 1 base at V and 5 bases at J, with 12 bases between the two ends.

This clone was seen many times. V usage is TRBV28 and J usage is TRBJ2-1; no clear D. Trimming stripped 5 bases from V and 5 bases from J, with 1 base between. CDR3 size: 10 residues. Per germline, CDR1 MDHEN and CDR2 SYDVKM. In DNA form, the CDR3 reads TGTGCCAGCAGTAACAATGAGCAGTTCTTC. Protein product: CASSNNEQFF.

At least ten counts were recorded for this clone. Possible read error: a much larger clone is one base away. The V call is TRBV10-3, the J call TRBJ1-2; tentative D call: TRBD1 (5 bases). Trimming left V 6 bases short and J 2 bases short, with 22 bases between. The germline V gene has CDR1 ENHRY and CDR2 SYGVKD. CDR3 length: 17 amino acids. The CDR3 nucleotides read TGTGCCATCAGACTTAGGGAAGGAAGCAGGGCCAACTATGGCTACACCTTC. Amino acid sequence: CAIRLREGSRANYGYTF.

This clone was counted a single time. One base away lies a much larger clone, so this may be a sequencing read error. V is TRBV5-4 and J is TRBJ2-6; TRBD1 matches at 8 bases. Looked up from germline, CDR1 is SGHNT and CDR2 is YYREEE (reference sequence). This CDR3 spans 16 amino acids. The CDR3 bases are TGTGTCAGCAGCTTGGGGGACAGGCGTGGGGCCAACGTCCTGACTTTC. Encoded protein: CVSSLGDRRGANVLTF.

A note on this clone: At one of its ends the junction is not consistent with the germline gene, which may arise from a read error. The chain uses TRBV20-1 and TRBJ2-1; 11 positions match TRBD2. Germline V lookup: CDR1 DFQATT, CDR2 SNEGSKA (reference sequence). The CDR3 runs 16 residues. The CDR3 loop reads CSESPVAGGNYNEQFF. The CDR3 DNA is TGTAGTGAGAGCCCCGTAGCGGGGGGGAACTACAATGAGCAGTTCTTC.

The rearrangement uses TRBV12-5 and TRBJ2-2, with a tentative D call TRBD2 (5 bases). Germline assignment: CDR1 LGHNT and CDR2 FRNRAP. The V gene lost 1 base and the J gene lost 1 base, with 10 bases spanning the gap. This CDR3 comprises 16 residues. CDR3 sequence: CASGLARAGNTGELFF. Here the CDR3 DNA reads TGTGCTAGTGGTTTGGCACGTGCGGGGAACACCGGGGAGCTGTTTTTT.

CDR3 nucleotides: TGTGCCAGCAGCCACGCCTCGGGGGCCAGGGATCCTCTGGGCTCTGGGGCCAACGTCCTGACTTTC. It yields the protein CASSHASGARDPLGSGANVLTF. This chain connects TRBV3-1 to TRBJ2-6, with D perhaps assigned TRBD1 or TRBD2 (6 bases each). Looked up from germline, CDR1 is LGHDT and CDR2 is YNNKEL (reference sequence). The CDR3 contains 22 residues. V lost 3 bases and J lost 0, with 27 bases in between.